The entry below gives a single T cell receptor beta chain sequence along with its context. Its specificity is unknown. TCR beta VDJ combinations and CDR3 sequences were profiled from genomic DNA. TCRdb ran MiXCR on the reads and lists one entry per CDR3 protein. This table holds about 190,000 distinct CDR3 sequences, around 59% found once. This specimen belongs to a study of CD8+CD57+ T cells in acquired aplastic anemia. Study context: DNA recovered from sorted CD4+ and CD8+ cells had a mean of about 3.5 ug. The study's findings and limits: With respect to CD8+ Simpson's diversity, patients and controls did not differ significantly. Approximately 30 CD8+ CDR3 sequences were shared between patients and controls.

The V gene end was trimmed by 3 bases and the J gene end by 6 bases; junction bases not matched to a gene: 3. CDR3 length equals 14 residues. In germline, CDR1 is DFQATT, CDR2 SNEGSKA (reference sequence). V and J are TRBV20-1 and TRBJ2-1, with 12 bases matching TRBD2. Sequenced sample: sorted CD4+, CD8+, or CD8+CD57+ T cells (not recorded which) from PBMCs. The clonotype was recovered from a human donor in good health, serving as a control. In DNA, the CDR3 is TGCAGTGCTAGGCCTAGCGGGGGGGCCAATGAGCAGTTCTTC. Its protein is CSARPSGGANEQFF.